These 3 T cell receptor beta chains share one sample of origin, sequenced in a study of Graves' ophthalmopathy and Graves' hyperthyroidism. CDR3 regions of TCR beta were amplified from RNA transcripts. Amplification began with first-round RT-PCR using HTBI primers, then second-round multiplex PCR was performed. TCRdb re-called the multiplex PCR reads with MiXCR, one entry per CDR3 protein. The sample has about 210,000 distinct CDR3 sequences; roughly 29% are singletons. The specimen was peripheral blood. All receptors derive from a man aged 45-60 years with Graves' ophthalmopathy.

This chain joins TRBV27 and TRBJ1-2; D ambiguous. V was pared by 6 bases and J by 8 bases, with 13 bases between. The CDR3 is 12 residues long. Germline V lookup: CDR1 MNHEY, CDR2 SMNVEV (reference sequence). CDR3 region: CASRAGLGGYTF. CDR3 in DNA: TGTGCCAGCAGGGCGGGCCTCGGGGGCTACACCTTC.

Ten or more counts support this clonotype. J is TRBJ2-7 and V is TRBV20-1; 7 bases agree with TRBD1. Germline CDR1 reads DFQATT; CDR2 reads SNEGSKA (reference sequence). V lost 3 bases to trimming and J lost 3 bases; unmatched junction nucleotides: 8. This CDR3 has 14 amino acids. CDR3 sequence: CSARAGTENYEQYF. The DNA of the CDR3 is TGCAGTGCTAGGGCCGGGACAGAGAACTACGAGCAGTACTTC.

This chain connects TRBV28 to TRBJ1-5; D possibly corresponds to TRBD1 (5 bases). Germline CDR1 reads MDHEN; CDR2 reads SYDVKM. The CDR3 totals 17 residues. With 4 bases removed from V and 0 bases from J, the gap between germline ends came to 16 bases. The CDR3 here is CASSSYFGDYSNQPQHF. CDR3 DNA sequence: TGTGCCAGCAGTTCCTACTTCGGGGACTATAGCAATCAGCCCCAGCATTTT.